The 32 T cell receptor beta chains below all came from one sample that was sequenced in a study of blood T cells in healthy people across ages. Primed by a sample-barcoded 5' primer and a J-beta primer mix, a second PCR proceeded for about 6 to 12 cycles. TCRdb used MiXCR to reprocess the 5' RACE reads, holding one entry per CDR3 protein. The repertoire consists of hundreds of thousands of distinct CDR3 sequences, with roughly 21% occurring once and the leading ten covering 3.5% to 4%. The sequencing input was blood. All receptors derive from a man aged 70 or older in good health.

The table lists this clonotype with a few counts. The chain joins TRBV13 to TRBJ1-6; 7 positions agree with TRBD1. J lost 0 bases, V lost 5 bases, and 13 bases had no gene match. The CDR3 sequence is 19 residues long. CDR1 is PRHDT and CDR2 is FYEKMQ in the germline V gene (reference sequence). DNA of the CDR3: TGTGCCAGCAGCGGACCGGGACAGCGGATGAGCTCCTATAATTCACCCCTCCACTTT. Translated, it gives CASSGPGQRMSSYNSPLHF.

This clonotype showed up many times. The J gene is TRBJ1-2, the V gene TRBV29-1; TRBD1 matches at 7 bases. CDR3 length: 15 residues. CDR1 is SQVTM, CDR2 ANQGSEA, per germline. V lost 2 bases to trimming and J lost 2 bases; unmatched junction nucleotides: 8. The CDR3 protein is CSVEQQGPWNYGYTF. The CDR3 DNA follows: TGCAGCGTTGAACAACAGGGGCCGTGGAACTATGGCTACACCTTC.

As to this clonotype: One junction end does not reproduce the germline sequence, and a read error may be involved. The J gene is TRBJ2-7, the V gene TRBV20-1, with a possible D match to TRBD1 (5 bases). The DNA end favors TRBJ2-1, so the J call may be wrong. Looked up from germline, CDR1 is DFQATT and CDR2 is SNEGSKA (reference sequence). The CDR3 loop spans 13 amino acids. The CDR3 nucleotides are TGCGGTGCAGGGCCGAGTACCTACAATGAGCAGTTCTTC. Encoded protein: CGAGPSTYNEQFF.

The chain recombines TRBV2 with TRBJ1-4, with D tentatively TRBD1 (5 bases). This CDR3 comprises 14 residues. CDR1 is SNHLY and CDR2 is FYNNEI in the germline V gene. The ends were cut back, 8 bases at V and 4 bases at J, with 14 bases in the middle. The CDR3 loop is CASRSSRGNEKLFF. The CDR3 DNA is TGTGCCAGCCGTTCCTCGAGGGGTAATGAAAAACTGTTTTTT.

V and J are TRBV28 and TRBJ1-6; tentatively, D is TRBD1 (6 bases). The CDR3 sequence is 15 residues long. From germline, CDR1 is MDHEN and CDR2 SYDVKM. The V and J ends lost 4 bases and 9 bases respectively, with 16 bases between them. DNA of the CDR3: TGTGCCAGCAGTTCGAGCAGGGGAATCTCTTCACCCCTCCACTTT. Protein: CASSSSRGISSPLHF.

The table lists this clonotype with a few counts. The rearrangement links TRBV20-1 to TRBJ2-7; tentative D call: TRBD2 (5 bases). The CDR3 is 13 residues long. Trimming removed 6 bases from V and 0 bases from J, with 12 bases in between. Germline CDR1 is DFQATT and CDR2 is SNEGSKA (reference sequence). The CDR3 protein is CSAARRPSYEQYF. Here the CDR3 DNA reads TGCAGTGCCGCCCGGAGGCCCTCCTACGAGCAGTACTTC.

This clonotype was counted a few times. The CDR3 DNA sequence: TGTGCCAGCAGGCCGGGACAGGGGGCGGTTAATGAGCAGTTCTTC. Encoded protein: CASRPGQGAVNEQFF. The chain links TRBV3-1 to TRBJ2-1; 12 bases are a match to TRBD1. V was clipped by 6 bases and J by 7 bases; unmatched bases: 7. Germline V gene sequence: CDR1 LGHDT, CDR2 YNNKEL (reference sequence). This CDR3 is 15 amino acids long.

V and J are TRBV7-8 and TRBJ2-7, with a weak D call TRBD1 (7 bases). Germline CDR1 is SGHVS and CDR2 is FQNEAQ. V lost 10 bases and J lost 4, with 17 bases in between. CDR3 length: 13 amino acids. CDR3 sequence (DNA): TGTGCCACCACCGTGGCAGGGGGGTACGAGCAGTACTTC. It yields the protein CATTVAGGYEQYF.

There are many counts of this clonotype. This chain connects TRBV24-1 to TRBJ1-5; possibly TRBD1 for D (6 bases). Trimming removed 7 bases from V and 6 bases from J, with 15 bases in between. The germline gives CDR1 KGHDR, CDR2 SFDVKD. The CDR3 spans 14 residues. CDR3 sequence: CATSLRPGVQPQHF. The CDR3 DNA reads as TGTGCCACCAGCTTACGTCCAGGGGTTCAGCCCCAGCATTTT.

The sample holds a few counts of this clonotype. This chain's CDR3 is CATSDELGEQYF. CDR3 DNA: TGTGCCACCAGTGATGAATTGGGCGAGCAGTACTTC. The chain couples TRBV24-1 to TRBJ2-7; D is ambiguous. CDR3 length: 12 amino acids. CDR1 is KGHDR, CDR2 SFDVKD, per germline. The V end was cut by 3 bases, the J end by 6 bases, with 8 bases between.

There are a few counts of this clonotype. This chain connects TRBV29-1 to TRBJ2-1; 11 bases map to TRBD2. Per the germline V gene, CDR1 is SQVTM and CDR2 is ANQGSEA. This CDR3 comprises 17 residues. V dropped 3 bases and J dropped 8; count of bases not matched to a gene: 15. DNA for the CDR3: TGCAGCGTTGACCCTGAATCGACTAGCGGGAAAGGGGATGAGCAGTTCTTC. It translates to CSVDPESTSGKGDEQFF.

This clonotype was seen ten or more times. The chain is built from TRBV20-1 and TRBJ2-5; 12 nucleotides line up with TRBD1. Germline loops: CDR1 DFQATT, CDR2 SNEGSKA (reference sequence). The CDR3 covers 13 residues. V dropped 6 bases and J dropped 5; count of bases not matched to a gene: 4. The chain's CDR3 is CSARDRGQETQYF. CDR3 DNA sequence: TGCAGTGCGAGGGACAGGGGGCAGGAGACCCAGTACTTC.

V usage is TRBV7-8 and J usage is TRBJ1-2; 7 positions agree with TRBD1. Trimming cost V 4 bases and J 2 bases; bases outside gene matches: 4. The CDR3 totals 14 residues. Germline loops: CDR1 SGHVS, CDR2 FQNEAQ. This CDR3 is CASSSAGQNYGYTF. The CDR3 nucleotides read TGTGCCAGCAGCTCGGCGGGACAGAACTATGGCTACACCTTC.

This clonotype was counted a few times. V is TRBV10-1 and J is TRBJ2-2; D is unclear. Germline V lookup: CDR1 WNHNN, CDR2 SYGVQD (reference sequence). The CDR3 sequence is 13 residues long. Between the trimmed V and J ends, which lost 4 bases and 3 bases, there was a span of 6 bases. CDR3 residues: CASSVRYTGELFF. As DNA, the CDR3 is TGCGCCAGCAGTGTGCGGTACACCGGGGAGCTGTTTTTT.

This clonotype has only a few counts. The chain has TRBV6-5 and TRBJ2-5; 8 bases agree with TRBD2. The germline V gene has CDR1 MNHEY and CDR2 SVGAGI. V lost 5 bases to trimming and J lost 4 bases; unmatched junction nucleotides: 6. This CDR3 contains 14 residues. In DNA, the CDR3 is TGTGCCAGCAGTCCCATAGCGGGAAGAGAGACCCAGTACTTC. This gives the protein CASSPIAGRETQYF.

The genes are TRBV28 and TRBJ2-4; no firm D call. Germline V lookup: CDR1 MDHEN, CDR2 SYDVKM. V gave up 3 bases and J gave up 10 bases, with 10 bases separating them. The CDR3 runs to 12 residues. The CDR3 sequence is CASSFWDGIQYF. In nucleotides, the CDR3 is TGTGCCAGCAGTTTTTGGGATGGGATTCAGTACTTC.

The chain combines TRBV12-3 or TRBV12-4 with TRBJ2-5; 11 positions agree with TRBD1. The CDR3 has 15 amino acids. J was trimmed by 5 bases and V by 5 bases; bases with no gene match: 7. The CDR3 coding sequence is TGTGCCAGCAGTAATGGACAGGGGGCACGGGAGACCCAGTACTTC. It yields the protein CASSNGQGARETQYF.

J is TRBJ2-7 and V is TRBV20-1; TRBD1 agrees at 7 bases. The junction had 6 bases not matched to a gene; V was cut back by 5 bases and J by 2 bases. Per the germline V gene, CDR1 is DFQATT and CDR2 is SNEGSKA (reference sequence). The length of the CDR3 is 13 residues. CDR3 loop: CSALSDRTYEQYF. The CDR3 DNA is TGCAGTGCTCTCTCGGACAGGACCTACGAGCAGTACTTC.

The chain is built from TRBV4-1 and TRBJ2-4, with D uncertain. With 0 bases removed from V and 7 bases from J, the gap between germline ends came to 7 bases. Germline V lookup: CDR1 MGHRA, CDR2 YSYEKL. The CDR3 covers 13 residues. The CDR3 nucleotides read TGCGCCAGCAGCCAAGATTCGGTTAACATTCAGTACTTC. Translating it yields CASSQDSVNIQYF.

The chain joins TRBV7-2 to TRBJ2-5; D possibly corresponds to TRBD2 (5 bases). Near its end, the DNA agrees better with TRBJ2-1, so the J call may be wrong. Germline V gene lookup returns CDR1 SGHTA and CDR2 FQGNSA. The CDR3 consists of 15 residues. The CDR3 spells CASSGRWGELAEQFF. The CDR3 bases are TGTGCCAGCAGCGGACGGTGGGGAGAACTCGCTGAGCAGTTCTTC.

V is TRBV24-1 and J is TRBJ2-1; TRBD2 matches 10 bases. With 0 bases clipped from V and 5 bases from J, the junction kept 9 bases outside the gene matches. The CDR3 sequence is 18 residues long. Germline CDR1 KGHDR, CDR2 SFDVKD. The CDR3 sequence: CATSDLDGASGGNNEQFF. The CDR3 coding sequence is TGTGCCACCAGTGATTTGGATGGAGCTAGCGGGGGCAACAATGAGCAGTTCTTC.

This clonotype was found many times. The chain is built from TRBV11-2 and TRBJ2-7, with D unclear. Trimming cost V 1 base and J 4 bases, with 8 bases left between them. Looked up from germline, CDR1 is SGHAT and CDR2 is FQNNGV. The CDR3 has 13 amino acids. The CDR3 DNA reads as TGTGCCAGCAGCTTAGGGGTGTCGTACGAGCAGTACTTC. Protein sequence: CASSLGVSYEQYF.

This clonotype occurred a few times. This chain joins TRBV20-1 and TRBJ2-2; a weak D match, TRBD2 (6 bases). Germline V lookup: CDR1 DFQATT, CDR2 SNEGSKA (reference sequence). The CDR3 length is 18 residues. Trimming left V 3 bases short and J 5 bases short, with 25 bases between. CDR3 bases: TGCAGTGCTAGTCCACGCACCGGGACTCGGAGAGGTACCGGGGAGCTGTTTTTT. This translates into CSASPRTGTRRGTGELFF.

This clonotype was seen a few times. This chain connects TRBV7-9 to TRBJ2-1, with 8 nucleotides matching TRBD2. This CDR3 is built from 18 residues. Germline assignment: CDR1 SEHNR and CDR2 FQNEAQ (reference sequence). Losses at the gene ends were 6 bases for V and 6 bases for J; bases not matched to a gene: 19. The CDR3 DNA reads TGTGCCAGCAGACCGGCGGGGGCCTCTTTAGCGGGGAGCAATGAGCAGTTCTTC. Protein: CASRPAGASLAGSNEQFF.

This clonotype was picked up a small number of times. The rearrangement uses TRBV28 and TRBJ1-2; a weak D match, TRBD1 (5 bases). CDR1 is MDHEN, CDR2 SYDVKM, per germline. With 3 bases removed from V and 4 bases from J, the gap between germline ends came to 15 bases. The CDR3 contains 15 residues. The CDR3 bases are TGTGCCAGCAGTTTGAGGCGGGGGTGGGCCTATGGCTACACCTTC. Translation: CASSLRRGWAYGYTF.

The chain recombines TRBV9 with TRBJ1-1; D is unclear. The CDR3 loop spans 13 amino acids. Germline V gene data show CDR1 as SGDLS and CDR2 as YYNGEE. V was shortened by 0 bases and J by 6 bases, with 9 bases between the two germline ends. The CDR3 DNA reads TGTGCCAGCAGCGTAGAAGCTGGGGCTGAAGCTTTCTTT. This gives the protein CASSVEAGAEAFF.

The rearrangement links TRBV5-1 to TRBJ2-5; TRBD2 matches at 7 bases. The CDR3 contains 16 residues. In germline, CDR1 is SGHRS, CDR2 YFSETQ. Trimming cost V 4 bases and J 3 bases; bases outside gene matches: 12. The CDR3 sequence: CASSPTGSGGKETQYF. CDR3 in DNA: TGCGCCAGCAGCCCGACCGGTTCCGGGGGGAAAGAGACCCAGTACTTC. Drawing the rest from reference TRBV5-1 and TRBJ2-5, the complete variable domain is KAGVTQTPRYLIKTRGQQVTLSCSPISGHRSVSWYQQTPGQGLQFLFEYFSETQRNKGNFPGRFSGRQFSNSRSEMNVSTLELGDSALYLCASSPTGSGGKETQYFGPGTRLLVL.

This chain links TRBV11-2 with TRBJ1-2; D unclear. There are 15 residues in the CDR3. Trimming cost V 0 bases and J 4 bases, with 12 bases left between them. In germline, CDR1 is SGHAT, CDR2 FQNNGV. CDR3 amino acids: CASSLDHAASYGYTF. The CDR3 DNA reads TGTGCCAGCAGCTTAGATCACGCGGCTAGCTATGGCTACACCTTC.

This clonotype was seen many times. The chain recombines TRBV20-1 with TRBJ2-7, with TRBD1 as a possible D gene (6 bases). The germline V and J ends were trimmed by 3 bases and 5 bases, with 14 bases remaining between them. Germline V gene data show CDR1 as DFQATT and CDR2 as SNEGSKA (reference sequence). The CDR3 consists of 13 residues. The CDR3 region is CSASRGSPNEQYF. CDR3 coding DNA: TGCAGTGCTAGTAGGGGGAGCCCTAACGAGCAGTACTTC.

This sequence joins TRBV14 and TRBJ1-1; TRBD1 matches 10 bases. V lost 6 bases and J lost 5; bases outside the gene matches: 3. From germline, CDR1 is SGHDN and CDR2 FVKESK. The CDR3 length is 13 residues. Here the CDR3 reads CASRWTGGTEAFF. In DNA, the CDR3 is TGTGCCAGCAGGTGGACAGGGGGGACTGAAGCTTTCTTT.

This clonotype was observed a few times. The chain recombines TRBV19 with TRBJ2-2; D is possibly TRBD1 (6 bases). This CDR3 comprises 18 residues. V was trimmed by 8 bases and J by 0 bases, leaving 22 bases between them. The germline V gene has CDR1 LNHDA and CDR2 SQIVND (reference sequence). The CDR3 region has the DNA TGTGCCAGTTGTACAAGGCCCGGGACAAAAGCGAACACCGGGGAGCTGTTTTTT. This translates into CASCTRPGTKANTGELFF.

This clonotype came up many times. The CDR3 DNA reads TGTGCCAGCAGCCCCCGGACTAGCGGGAGTCTCGAGACCCAGTACTTC. Translated, it gives CASSPRTSGSLETQYF. The chain links TRBV6-2 or TRBV6-3 to TRBJ2-5, with 13 bases identical to TRBD2. J was trimmed by 5 bases and V by 6 bases; bases with no gene match: 9. Germline lookup yields CDR1 MNHEY and CDR2 SVGEGT. The CDR3 length is 16 residues.